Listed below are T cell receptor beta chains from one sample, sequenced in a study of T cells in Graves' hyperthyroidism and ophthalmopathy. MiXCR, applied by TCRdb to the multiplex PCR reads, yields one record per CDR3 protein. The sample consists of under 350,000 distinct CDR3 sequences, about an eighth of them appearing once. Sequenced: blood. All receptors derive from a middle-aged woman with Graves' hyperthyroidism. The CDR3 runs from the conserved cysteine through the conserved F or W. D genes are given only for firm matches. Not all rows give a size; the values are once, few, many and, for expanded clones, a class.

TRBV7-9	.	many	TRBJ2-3	CASSLVTGTDTQYF	TGTGCCAGCAGCTTAGTAACCGGCACAGATACGCAGTATTTT
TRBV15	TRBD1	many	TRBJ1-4	CATSRGQGPYNEKLFF	TGTGCCACCAGCAGAGGACAGGGGCCATATAATGAAAAACTGTTTTTT
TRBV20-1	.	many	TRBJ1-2	CSASQGPSYGYTF	TGCAGTGCTAGTCAGGGGCCCAGTTATGGCTACACCTTC
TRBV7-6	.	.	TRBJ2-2	CASSPGRWSTGELFF	TGTGCCAGCAGCCCCGGCAGGTGGAGCACCGGGGAGCTGTTTTTT
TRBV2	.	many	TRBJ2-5	CASTQDIQETQYF	TGTGCCAGCACTCAGGACATCCAAGAGACCCAGTACTTC
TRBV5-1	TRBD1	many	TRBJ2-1	CASSPRTGDKNEQFF	TGCGCCAGCAGCCCCCGGACAGGGGATAAGAATGAGCAGTTCTTC
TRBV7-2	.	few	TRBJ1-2	CASSSAGPIYGYTF	TGTGCCAGCAGCTCGGCAGGTCCCATCTATGGCTACACCTTC
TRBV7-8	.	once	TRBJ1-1	CASSSFSRGTEAFF	TGTGCCAGCAGTTCCTTTTCACGGGGAACTGAAGCTTTCTTT
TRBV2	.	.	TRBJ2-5	CASRGGSGTLGTQYF	TGTGCCAGCAGGGGGGGTAGCGGTACGTTAGGGACCCAGTACTTC
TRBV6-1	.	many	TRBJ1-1	CASRTGQRMNTEAFF	TGTGCCAGCAGGACCGGACAGCGAATGAACACTGAAGCTTTCTTT
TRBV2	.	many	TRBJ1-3	CASSEALGSSGNTIYF	TGTGCCAGCAGTGAAGCATTAGGGAGCTCTGGAAACACCATATATTTT
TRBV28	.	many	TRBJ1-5	CASSFGRNQPQHF	TGTGCCAGCAGTTTTGGGAGAAATCAGCCCCAGCATTTT
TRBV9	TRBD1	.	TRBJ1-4	CASSDQSGQGYEKLFF	TGTGCCAGCAGCGATCAATCGGGACAGGGGTACGAAAAACTGTTTTTT
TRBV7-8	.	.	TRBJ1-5	CASSLRRINIQPQHF	TGTGCCAGCAGCTTACGACGCATCAACATTCAGCCCCAGCATTTT
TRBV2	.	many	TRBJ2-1	CASSETRPNEQFF	TGTGCCAGCAGTGAAACTCGCCCGAATGAGCAGTTCTTC
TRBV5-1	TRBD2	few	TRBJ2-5	CASSDMAGEEETQYF	TGCGCCAGCAGCGATATGGCGGGAGAAGAGGAGACCCAGTACTTC
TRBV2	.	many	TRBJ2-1	CASSEALDNEQFF	TGTGCCAGCAGTGAAGCGCTTGATAATGAGCAGTTCTTC
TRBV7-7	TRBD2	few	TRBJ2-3	CASSPLPGASGRDISTDTQYF	TGTGCTAGCAGCCCCCTCCCCGGGGCTAGCGGGAGGGACATTAGCACAGATACGCAGTATTTT